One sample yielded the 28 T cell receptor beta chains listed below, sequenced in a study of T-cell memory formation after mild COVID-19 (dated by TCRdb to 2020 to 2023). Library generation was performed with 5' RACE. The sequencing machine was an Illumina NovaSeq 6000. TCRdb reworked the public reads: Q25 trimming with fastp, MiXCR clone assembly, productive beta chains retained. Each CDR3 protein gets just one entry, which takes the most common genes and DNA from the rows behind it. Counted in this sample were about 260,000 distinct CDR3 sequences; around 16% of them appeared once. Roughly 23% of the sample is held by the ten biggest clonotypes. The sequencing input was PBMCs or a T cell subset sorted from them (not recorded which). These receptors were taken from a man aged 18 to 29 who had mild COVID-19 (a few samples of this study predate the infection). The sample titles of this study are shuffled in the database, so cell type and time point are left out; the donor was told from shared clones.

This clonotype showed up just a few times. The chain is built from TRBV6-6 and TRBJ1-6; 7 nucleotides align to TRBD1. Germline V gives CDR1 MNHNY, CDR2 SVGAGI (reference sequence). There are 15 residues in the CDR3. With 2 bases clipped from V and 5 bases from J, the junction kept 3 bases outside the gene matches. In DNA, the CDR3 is TGTGCCAGCAGTTACGAAGGGACAGATAATTCACCCCTCCACTTT. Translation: CASSYEGTDNSPLHF.

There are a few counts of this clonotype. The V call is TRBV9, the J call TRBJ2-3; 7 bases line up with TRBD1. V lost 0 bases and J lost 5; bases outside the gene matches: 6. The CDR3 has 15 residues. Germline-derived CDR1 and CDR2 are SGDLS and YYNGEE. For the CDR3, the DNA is TGTGCCAGCAGCGTAGTGGAAAGGGGGCTAGATACGCAGTATTTT. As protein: CASSVVERGLDTQYF.

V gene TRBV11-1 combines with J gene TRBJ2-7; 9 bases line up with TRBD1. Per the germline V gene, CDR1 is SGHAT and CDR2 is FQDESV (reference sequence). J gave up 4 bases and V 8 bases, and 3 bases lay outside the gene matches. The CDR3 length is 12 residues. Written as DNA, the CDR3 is TGTGCCAGCGGGACAGGGCGGTACGAGCAGTACTTC. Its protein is CASGTGRYEQYF. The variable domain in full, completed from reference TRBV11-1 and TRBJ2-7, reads EAEVAQSPRYKITEKSQAVAFWCDPISGHATLYWYRQILGQGPELLVQFQDESVVDDSQLPKDRFSAERLKGVDSTLKIQPAELGDSAMYLCASGTGRYEQYFGPGTRLTVT.

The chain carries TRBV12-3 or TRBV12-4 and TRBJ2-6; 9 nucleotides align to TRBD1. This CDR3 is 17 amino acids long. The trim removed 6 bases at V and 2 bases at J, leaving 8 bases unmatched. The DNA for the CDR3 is TGTGCCAGCAGGGACGGACAGGGGACGGCTGGGGCCAACGTCCTGACTTTC. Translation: CASRDGQGTAGANVLTF.

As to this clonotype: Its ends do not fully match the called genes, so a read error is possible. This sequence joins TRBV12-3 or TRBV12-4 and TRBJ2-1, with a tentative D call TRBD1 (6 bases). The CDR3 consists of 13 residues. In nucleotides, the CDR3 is TGTGACAGCAGGGGTCGTCGCGACAATGAGCAGTTCTTC. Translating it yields CDSRGRRDNEQFF.

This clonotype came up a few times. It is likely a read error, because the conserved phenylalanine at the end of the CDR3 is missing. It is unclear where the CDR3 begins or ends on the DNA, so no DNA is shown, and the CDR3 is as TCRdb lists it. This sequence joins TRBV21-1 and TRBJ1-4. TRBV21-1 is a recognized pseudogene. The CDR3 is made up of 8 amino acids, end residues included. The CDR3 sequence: CASSKAPQ.

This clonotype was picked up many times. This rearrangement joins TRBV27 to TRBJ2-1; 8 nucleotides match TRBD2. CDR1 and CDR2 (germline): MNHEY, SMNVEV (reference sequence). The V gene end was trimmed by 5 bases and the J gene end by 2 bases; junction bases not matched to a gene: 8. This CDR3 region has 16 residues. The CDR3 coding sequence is TGTGCCAGCAGTCTCACGGGGGGGCATACCTACAATGAGCAGTTCTTC. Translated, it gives CASSLTGGHTYNEQFF.

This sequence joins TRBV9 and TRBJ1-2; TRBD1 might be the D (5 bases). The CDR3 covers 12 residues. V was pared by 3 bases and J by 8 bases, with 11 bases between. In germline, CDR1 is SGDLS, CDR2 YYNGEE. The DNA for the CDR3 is TGTGCCAGCAGCGGGGACTGGGGAGGCTACACCTTC. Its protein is CASSGDWGGYTF.

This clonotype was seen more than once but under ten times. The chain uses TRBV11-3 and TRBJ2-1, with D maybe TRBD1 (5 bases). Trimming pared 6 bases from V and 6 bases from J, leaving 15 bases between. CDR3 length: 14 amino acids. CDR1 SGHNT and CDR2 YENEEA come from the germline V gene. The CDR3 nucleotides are TGTGCCAGCAGTTTTTCAGGGTTGGCCAATGAGCAGTTCTTC. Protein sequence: CASSFSGLANEQFF.

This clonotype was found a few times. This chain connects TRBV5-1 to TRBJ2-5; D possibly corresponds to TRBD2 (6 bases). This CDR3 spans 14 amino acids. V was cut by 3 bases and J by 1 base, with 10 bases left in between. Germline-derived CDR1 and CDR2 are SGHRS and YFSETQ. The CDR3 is CASSSGDSQETQYF. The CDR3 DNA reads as TGCGCCAGCAGCTCGGGGGACTCCCAAGAGACCCAGTACTTC.

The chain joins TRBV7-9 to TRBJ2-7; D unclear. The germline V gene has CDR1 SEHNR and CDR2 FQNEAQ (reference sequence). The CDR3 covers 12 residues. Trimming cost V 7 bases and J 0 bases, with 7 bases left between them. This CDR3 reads CASTPLSYEQYF. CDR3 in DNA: TGTGCCAGCACCCCTCTCTCCTACGAGCAGTACTTC.

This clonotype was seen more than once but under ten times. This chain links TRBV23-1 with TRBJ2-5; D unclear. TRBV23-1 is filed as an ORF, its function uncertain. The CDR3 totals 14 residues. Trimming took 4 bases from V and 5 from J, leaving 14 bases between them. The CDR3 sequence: CASSPPVHRETQYF. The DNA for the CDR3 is TGCGCCAGCAGTCCGCCGGTCCATCGGGAGACCCAGTACTTC.

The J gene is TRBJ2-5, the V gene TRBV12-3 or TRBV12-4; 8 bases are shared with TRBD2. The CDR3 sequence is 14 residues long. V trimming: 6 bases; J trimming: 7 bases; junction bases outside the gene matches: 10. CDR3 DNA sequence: TGTGCCAGCAGGGGGCCGGGACTAGGCGTGACCCAGTACTTC. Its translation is CASRGPGLGVTQYF.

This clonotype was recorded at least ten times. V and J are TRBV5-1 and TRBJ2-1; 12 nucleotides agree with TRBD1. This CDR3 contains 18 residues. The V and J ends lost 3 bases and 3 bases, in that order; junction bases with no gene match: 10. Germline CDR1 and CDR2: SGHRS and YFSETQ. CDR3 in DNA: TGCGCCAGCAGCTGGGGCCCCGGGACAGGGGGCTTCTACAATGAGCAGTTCTTC. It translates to CASSWGPGTGGFYNEQFF. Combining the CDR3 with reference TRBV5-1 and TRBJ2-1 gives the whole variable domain KAGVTQTPRYLIKTRGQQVTLSCSPISGHRSVSWYQQTPGQGLQFLFEYFSETQRNKGNFPGRFSGRQFSNSRSEMNVSTLELGDSALYLCASSWGPGTGGFYNEQFFGPGTRLTVL.

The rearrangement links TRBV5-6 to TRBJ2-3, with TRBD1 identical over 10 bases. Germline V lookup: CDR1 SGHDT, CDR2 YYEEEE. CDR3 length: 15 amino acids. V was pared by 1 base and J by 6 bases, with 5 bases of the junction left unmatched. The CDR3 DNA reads TGTGCCAGCAGCTTGCGAGGACAGGGGGACGATACGCAGTATTTT. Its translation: CASSLRGQGDDTQYF.

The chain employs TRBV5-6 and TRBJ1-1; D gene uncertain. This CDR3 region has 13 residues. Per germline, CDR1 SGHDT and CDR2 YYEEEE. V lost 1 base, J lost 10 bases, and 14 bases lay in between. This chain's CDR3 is CASSLWVGPGAFF. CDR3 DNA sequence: TGTGCCAGCAGCTTGTGGGTGGGCCCGGGAGCTTTCTTT.

Here the CDR3 reads CASSPLSTGNPGYTF. CDR3 DNA sequence: TGTGCCAGCTCACCCTTATCGACAGGGAATCCTGGCTACACCTTC. The chain is built from TRBV18 and TRBJ1-2; 7 bases map to TRBD1. The CDR3 is made up of 15 amino acids. The ends lost 3 bases at V and 7 bases at J; junction bases unmatched: 11. Germline lookup yields CDR1 KGHSH and CDR2 LQKENI.

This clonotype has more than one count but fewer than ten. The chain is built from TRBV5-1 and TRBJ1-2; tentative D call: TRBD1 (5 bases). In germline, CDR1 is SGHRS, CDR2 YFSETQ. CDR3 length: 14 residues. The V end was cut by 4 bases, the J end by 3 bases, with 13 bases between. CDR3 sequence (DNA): TGCGCCAGCAGCAAAGGGGACGGCTACTATGGCTACACCTTC. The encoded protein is CASSKGDGYYGYTF.

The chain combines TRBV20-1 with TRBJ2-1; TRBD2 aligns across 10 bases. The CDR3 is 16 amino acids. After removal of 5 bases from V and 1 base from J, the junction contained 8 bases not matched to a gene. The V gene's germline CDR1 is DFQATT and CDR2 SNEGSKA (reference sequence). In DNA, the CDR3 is TGCAGTGCTTCAAGCGGGGGGGCCGAATCCTACAATGAGCAGTTCTTC. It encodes CSASSGGAESYNEQFF.

Written as DNA, the CDR3 is TGTGCCAGCAGGGAGCAGGGGGCTCGTTCCTACGAGCAGTACGTC. Its protein product is CASREQGARSYEQYV. This chain connects TRBV28 to TRBJ2-7, with 8 bases matching TRBD1. This CDR3 is built from 15 residues. In germline, CDR1 is MDHEN, CDR2 SYDVKM. V shed 6 bases and J 1 base; nucleotides not matched to a gene: 8.

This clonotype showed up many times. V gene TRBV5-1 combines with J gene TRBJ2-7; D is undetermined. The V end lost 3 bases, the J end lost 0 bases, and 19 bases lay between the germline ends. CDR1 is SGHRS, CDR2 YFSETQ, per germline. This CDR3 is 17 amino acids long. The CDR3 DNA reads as TGCGCCAGCAGCTCAACGGAGCTCAGTTACTTCTCCTACGAGCAGTACTTC. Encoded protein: CASSSTELSYFSYEQYF.

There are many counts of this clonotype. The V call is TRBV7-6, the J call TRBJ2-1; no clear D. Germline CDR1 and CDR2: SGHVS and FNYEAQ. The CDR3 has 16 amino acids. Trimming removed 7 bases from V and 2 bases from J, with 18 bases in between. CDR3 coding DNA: TGTGCCAGCACCCCGGTGGGGTCACGCGCCTACAATGAGCAGTTCTTC. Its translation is CASTPVGSRAYNEQFF.

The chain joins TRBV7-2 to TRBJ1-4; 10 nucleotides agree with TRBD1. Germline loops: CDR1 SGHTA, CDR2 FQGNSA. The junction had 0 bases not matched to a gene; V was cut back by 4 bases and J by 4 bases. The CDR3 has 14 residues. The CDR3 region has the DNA TGTGCCAGCAGCTGGACAGGGGGTAATGAAAAACTGTTTTTT. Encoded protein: CASSWTGGNEKLFF.

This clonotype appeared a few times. CDR3 residues: CASSLGLAAPYNEQFF. The CDR3 DNA follows: TGCGCCAGCAGCTTGGGTCTAGCGGCCCCCTACAATGAGCAGTTCTTC. The chain uses TRBV5-1 and TRBJ2-1; 7 nucleotides line up with TRBD2. The CDR3 totals 16 residues. Germline CDR1 SGHRS, CDR2 YFSETQ. The ends lost 0 bases at V and 2 bases at J; junction bases unmatched: 5.

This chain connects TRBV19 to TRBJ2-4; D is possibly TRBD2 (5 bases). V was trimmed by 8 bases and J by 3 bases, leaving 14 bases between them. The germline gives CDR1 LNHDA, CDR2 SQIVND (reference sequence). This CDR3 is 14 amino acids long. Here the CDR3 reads CASSNPGDKNIQYF. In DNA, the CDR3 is TGTGCCAGTTCAAACCCCGGGGACAAAAACATTCAGTACTTC. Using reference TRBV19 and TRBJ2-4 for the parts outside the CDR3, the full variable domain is DGGITQSPKYLFRKEGQNVTLSCEQNLNHDAMYWYRQDPGQGLRLIYYSQIVNDFQKGDIAEGYSVSREKKESFPLTVTSAQKNPTAFYLCASSNPGDKNIQYFGAGTRLSVL.

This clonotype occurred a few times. In DNA form, the CDR3 reads TGCGCCAGCAGCCAAGGGTACAACGGCCCTGAAGCTTTCTTT. Amino acid sequence: CASSQGYNGPEAFF. The J gene is TRBJ1-1, the V gene TRBV4-3; D is undetermined. Germline CDR1 LGHNA, CDR2 YSLEER. The CDR3 is 14 amino acids. The V end was cut by 1 base, the J end by 6 bases, with 12 bases between.

CDR3 DNA: TGCAGCGTAAGGGACCGCGGGTACGAGCAGTACTTC. This translates into CSVRDRGYEQYF. This chain connects TRBV29-1 to TRBJ2-7; possibly TRBD1 or TRBD2 for D (5 bases each). Between the trimmed V and J ends, which lost 6 bases and 4 bases, there was a span of 13 bases. Looked up from germline, CDR1 is SQVTM and CDR2 is ANQGSEA. CDR3 size: 12 residues.

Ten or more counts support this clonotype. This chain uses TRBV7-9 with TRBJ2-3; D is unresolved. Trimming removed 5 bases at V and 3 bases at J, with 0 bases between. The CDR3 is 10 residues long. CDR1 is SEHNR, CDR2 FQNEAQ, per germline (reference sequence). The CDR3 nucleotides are TGTGCCAGCAGCACAGATACGCAGTATTTT. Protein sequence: CASSTDTQYF.